This TCR beta chain derives from a study of blood T cell repertoires in COVID-19. Some clones are missing from TCRdb's copy, which holds only in-frame ones; the method was immunoSEQ multiplex PCR. The sample includes 350,000 to 400,000 clones, approximately 89% of them seen just once. The V end lost 3 bases, the J end lost 2 bases, and 10 bases lay between the germline ends. CDR3 length: 15 residues. In germline, CDR1 is KGHDR, CDR2 SFDVKD. Allocation to cohorts depended on clinical history reported by the participants. A COVID-19 case was met by exposed participants within 2 weeks before study entry.

Sequencing used PBMCs or T cells enriched from blood (not recorded which). This sequence was found in a woman aged 40 to 50 who had been exposed to COVID-19. This sequence joins TRBV24-1 and TRBJ1-5; D is perhaps TRBD1 (6 bases). CDR3 region: CATSDRKGGNQPQHF. The CDR3 DNA reads as TGTGCCACCAGTGATCGCAAGGGGGGCAATCAGCCCCAGCATTTT.